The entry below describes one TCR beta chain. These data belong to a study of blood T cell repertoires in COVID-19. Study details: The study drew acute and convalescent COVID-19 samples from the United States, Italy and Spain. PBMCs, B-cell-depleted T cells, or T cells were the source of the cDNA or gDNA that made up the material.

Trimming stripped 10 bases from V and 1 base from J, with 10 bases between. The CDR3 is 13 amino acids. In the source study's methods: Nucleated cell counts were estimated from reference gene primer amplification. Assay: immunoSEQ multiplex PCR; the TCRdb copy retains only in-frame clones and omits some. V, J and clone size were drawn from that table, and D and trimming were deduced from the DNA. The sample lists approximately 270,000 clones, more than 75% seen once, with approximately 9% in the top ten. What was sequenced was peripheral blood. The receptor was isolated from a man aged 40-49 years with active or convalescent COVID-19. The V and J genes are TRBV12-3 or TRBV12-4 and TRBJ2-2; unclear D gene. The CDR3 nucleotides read TGTGCCATACCGCTCGGGAACACCGGGGAGCTGTTTTTT. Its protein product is CAIPLGNTGELFF.